This TCR beta chain came from a study of T cells after yellow fever vaccination. Study-level background: Fractions low in cell number were prepared with SMART-Seq v4 Ultra Low Input. Study-level results: In post-booster samples, most primary-vaccination clones reappeared (around 95% CD4, approximately 91% CD8). Clonotypes found in both CD4 and CD8 compartments made up a small share. When the response was secondary, it was weaker but reached its peak faster, day 5 versus 15.

This clonotype was counted many times. Its antigen is unknown. The CDR3 sequence is 14 residues long. The V and J ends lost 1 base and 7 bases, in that order; junction bases with no gene match: 6. CDR1 is LGHNA and CDR2 is YSLEER in the germline V gene. TCRdb passed the 5' RACE reads through MiXCR, listing each CDR3 protein once. The repertoire holds some 390,000 distinct CDR3 sequences, about 6% seen once, with about 15% in the top ten. This sample comprised PBMCs, obtained 5 days after the yellow fever booster vaccination. The receptor was isolated from a man aged 25 to 40 who received the YFV17D yellow fever vaccine. The chain links TRBV4-3 to TRBJ2-5; 7 positions agree with TRBD1. The CDR3 loop is CASSQATGAGTQYF. The CDR3 DNA sequence: TGCGCCAGCAGCCAAGCAACAGGGGCCGGGACCCAGTACTTC.